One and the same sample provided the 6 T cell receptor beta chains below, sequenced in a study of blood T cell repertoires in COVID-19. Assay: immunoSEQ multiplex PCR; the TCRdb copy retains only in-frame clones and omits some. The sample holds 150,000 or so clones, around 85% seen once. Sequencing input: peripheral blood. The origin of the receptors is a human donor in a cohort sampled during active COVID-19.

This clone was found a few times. The chain's CDR3 is CASSLRGGQPQHF. As DNA, the CDR3 is TGTGCCAGCAGCTTAAGGGGCGGTCAGCCCCAGCATTTT. This chain joins TRBV7-9 and TRBJ1-5; tentatively, D is TRBD1 (5 bases). The CDR3 contains 13 residues. Trimming pared 2 bases from V and 6 bases from J, leaving 8 bases between. Germline lookup yields CDR1 SEHNR and CDR2 FQNEAQ (reference sequence).

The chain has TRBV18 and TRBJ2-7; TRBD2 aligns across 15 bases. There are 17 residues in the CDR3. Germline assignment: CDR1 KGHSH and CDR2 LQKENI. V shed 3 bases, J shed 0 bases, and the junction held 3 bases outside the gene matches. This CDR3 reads CASSPGLAGGISYEQYF. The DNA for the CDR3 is TGTGCCAGCTCACCGGGACTAGCGGGAGGAATCTCCTACGAGCAGTACTTC.

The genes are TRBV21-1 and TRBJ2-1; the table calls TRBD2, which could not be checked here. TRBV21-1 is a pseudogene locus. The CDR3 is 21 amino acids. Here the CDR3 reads CASSKLPAPSGGIKSYNEQFF. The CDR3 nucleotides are TGTGCCAGCAGCAAACTCCCCGCCCCTAGCGGGGGTATCAAGTCCTACAATGAGCAGTTCTTC.

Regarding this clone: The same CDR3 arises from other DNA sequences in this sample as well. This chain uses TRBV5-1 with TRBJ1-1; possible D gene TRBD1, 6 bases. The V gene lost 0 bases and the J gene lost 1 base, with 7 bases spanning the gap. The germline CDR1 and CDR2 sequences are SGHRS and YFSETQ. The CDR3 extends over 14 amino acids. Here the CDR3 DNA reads TGCGCCAGCAGCTTGGGGGGGCAGAACACTGAAGCTTTCTTT. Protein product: CASSLGGQNTEAFF.

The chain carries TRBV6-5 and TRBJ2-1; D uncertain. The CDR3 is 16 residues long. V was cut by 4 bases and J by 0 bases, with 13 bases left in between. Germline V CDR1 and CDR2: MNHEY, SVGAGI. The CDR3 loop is CASSSPYPGSYNEQFF. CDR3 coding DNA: TGTGCCAGCAGTTCCCCTTACCCGGGCTCCTACAATGAGCAGTTCTTC.

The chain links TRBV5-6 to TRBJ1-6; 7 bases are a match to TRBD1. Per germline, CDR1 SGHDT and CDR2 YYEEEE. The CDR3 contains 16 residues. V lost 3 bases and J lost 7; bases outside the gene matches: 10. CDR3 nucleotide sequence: TGTGCCAGCAGCTCGATACAGGGGATTCGGAATTCACCCCTCCACTTT. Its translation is CASSSIQGIRNSPLHF. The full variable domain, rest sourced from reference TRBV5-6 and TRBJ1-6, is DAGVTQSPTHLIKTRGQQVTLRCSPKSGHDTVSWYQQALGQGPQFIFQYYEEEERQRGNFPDRFSGHQFPNYSSELNVNALLLGDSALYLCASSSIQGIRNSPLHFGNGTRLTVT.